The present entry profiles one T cell receptor beta chain with its context. CDR3 length equals 15 residues. Germline V gene data show CDR1 as SGHTA and CDR2 as FQGTGA. V lost 5 bases, J lost 6 bases, and 14 bases lay in between. Clones were read by immunoSEQ multiplex PCR, and TCRdb kept only the in-frame ones, dropping some. The table has about 49,000 clones, around 93% seen once. This record belongs to a study of T cell changes during pregnancy in multiple sclerosis. The rearrangement joins TRBV7-3 to TRBJ1-6, with a tentative D call TRBD1 (5 bases). The receptor was isolated from a female donor with multiple sclerosis, enrolled in a pregnancy study. Sequences were derived from peripheral blood, sampled after pregnancy. The CDR3 DNA is TGTGCCAGCAGCCCAACCCCGACAGCTAATTCACCCCTCCACTTT. Its protein is CASSPTPTANSPLHF.